These 12 T cell receptor beta chains were all obtained from the same sample, sequenced in a study of neoadjuvant anti-PD-1 for oral cavity cancer. The protocol was immunoSEQ multiplex PCR, while the TCRdb copy is restricted to in-frame clones and leaves out a portion. The sample contains approximately 15,000 clones, about 61% of which appear only once. This specimen consisted of PBMCs, obtained before nivolumab (anti-PD-1) treatment. The receptors here all came from a person aged 35 to 85 with oral cavity squamous cell carcinoma.

The J gene is TRBJ2-1, the V gene TRBV2; D not resolved. The length of the CDR3 is 13 residues. Trimming cost V 2 bases and J 7 bases, with 9 bases left between them. In germline, CDR1 is SNHLY, CDR2 FYNNEI. Here the CDR3 reads CASSESLWNEQFF. In nucleotides, the CDR3 is TGTGCCAGCAGTGAATCCCTCTGGAATGAGCAGTTCTTC.

The CDR3 DNA follows: TGCAGTGCTAGCTCCACAGATACGCAGTATTTT. Its translation: CSASSTDTQYF. The chain links TRBV20-1 to TRBJ2-3; no clear D gene. The length of the CDR3 is 11 residues. Trimming stripped 3 bases from V and 2 bases from J, with 3 bases between. Germline values: CDR1 DFQATT, CDR2 SNEGSKA (reference sequence).

This clone was recorded a few times. The chain has TRBV6-1 and TRBJ2-5; 7 bases match TRBD1. The ends lost 6 bases at V and 4 bases at J; junction bases unmatched: 5. Germline V gives CDR1 MNHNS, CDR2 SASEGT. The length of the CDR3 is 13 residues. CDR3 sequence (DNA): TGTGCCAGCAGGGGGACAGTAAGAGAGACCCAGTACTTC. This translates into CASRGTVRETQYF.

V is TRBV6-5 and J is TRBJ2-3; D tentatively fits TRBD1 or TRBD2 (6 bases each). The germline V and J ends were trimmed by 6 bases and 3 bases, with 13 bases remaining between them. This CDR3 is 14 amino acids long. CDR1 and CDR2 from the germline V gene are MNHEY and SVGAGI. The CDR3 DNA reads as TGTGCCAGCAGCCTAGGAGGGGGTACAGATACGCAGTATTTT. It yields the protein CASSLGGGTDTQYF.

This rearrangement joins TRBV10-2 to TRBJ2-7; D perhaps matches TRBD1 (5 bases). Trimming removed 5 bases from V and 3 bases from J, with 8 bases in between. The CDR3 is 12 amino acids. Germline CDR1 and CDR2: WSHSY and SAAADI. The CDR3 reads CASSQRGYEQYF. The CDR3 nucleotides read TGCGCCAGCAGTCAAAGGGGCTACGAGCAGTACTTC.

The chain is built from TRBV6-5 and TRBJ1-2, with TRBD1 matching over 12 bases. In germline, CDR1 is MNHEY, CDR2 SVGAGI. J lost 2 bases, V lost 5 bases, and 3 bases had no gene match. This CDR3 region has 15 residues. DNA for the CDR3: TGTGCCAGCAGTGGGGACAGGGGGCTCAACTATGGCTACACCTTC. Its protein product is CASSGDRGLNYGYTF.

The rearrangement joins TRBV14 to TRBJ2-1; 9 bases align to TRBD2. The trim removed 4 bases at V and 7 bases at J, leaving 8 bases unmatched. CDR3 length: 15 amino acids. Germline CDR1 and CDR2: SGHDN and FVKESK. The CDR3 nucleotides read TGTGCCAGCAGCCTAGCGGGAGAGGTTAGTAATGAGCAGTTCTTC. Protein: CASSLAGEVSNEQFF.

This clone was found a few times. The V call is TRBV5-6, the J call TRBJ2-1; D call uncertain. Germline assignment: CDR1 SGHDT and CDR2 YYEEEE. V was cut by 5 bases and J by 3 bases, with 15 bases left in between. The CDR3 spans 15 residues. CDR3 amino acids: CASRWQLDLYNEQFF. The CDR3 bases are TGTGCCAGCAGGTGGCAGCTAGACCTCTACAATGAGCAGTTCTTC. Full variable domain (outside the CDR3, taken from reference TRBV5-6 and TRBJ2-1): DAGVTQSPTHLIKTRGQQVTLRCSPKSGHDTVSWYQQALGQGPQFIFQYYEEEERQRGNFPDRFSGHQFPNYSSELNVNALLLGDSALYLCASRWQLDLYNEQFFGPGTRLTVL.

This clone has just a few counts. J is TRBJ1-6 and V is TRBV6-1; D gene uncertain. Germline CDR1 reads MNHNS; CDR2 reads SASEGT. The V and J ends lost 2 bases and 4 bases respectively, with 15 bases between them. CDR3 length: 17 amino acids. Here the CDR3 reads CASSELGPLGYNSPLHF. DNA for the CDR3: TGTGCCAGCAGTGAACTCGGTCCTCTCGGGTATAATTCACCCCTCCACTTT.

The rearrangement joins TRBV28 to TRBJ1-1; a weak D match, TRBD1 (6 bases). The CDR3 runs 16 residues. Germline CDR1 and CDR2: MDHEN and SYDVKM. V lost 3 bases, J lost 0 bases, and 14 bases lay in between. The DNA of the CDR3 is TGTGCCAGCAGTTTCCTGGGGGAGGGGGTGAACACTGAAGCTTTCTTT. Amino acids: CASSFLGEGVNTEAFF.

The chain combines TRBV10-2 with TRBJ2-7; 9 bases are a match to TRBD1. Germline CDR1 is WSHSY and CDR2 is SAAADI. CDR3 size: 14 residues. V gave up 8 bases and J gave up 9 bases; unmatched junction bases: 14. In DNA, the CDR3 is TGCGCCAGCGGGGATACAGGGGGCTCCAAGGGGCAGTACTTC. This translates into CASGDTGGSKGQYF.

There are a few counts of this clone. The DNA of the CDR3 is TGTGCCAGCAGTGGCCCGAGGACGGGAGCCAGCTATGGCTACACCTTC. Protein product: CASSGPRTGASYGYTF. The rearrangement joins TRBV2 to TRBJ1-2, with D unclear. Trimming took off 4 bases at V and 4 bases at J, with 19 bases between the two ends. This CDR3 has 16 residues. CDR1 SNHLY and CDR2 FYNNEI come from the germline V gene.